These 11 T cell receptor beta chains originate from one sample sequenced in a study of T cell repertoires in cytomegalovirus infection. Their cognate antigens are unknown. TCRdb re-called the reads with MiXCR, one entry per CDR3 protein. This repertoire shows about 900,000 distinct CDR3 sequences, about 33% found once; its top ten account for 13%. The sequencing used cultured CD8+ T cells from PBMCs, collected from culture after CMV antigen stimulation. These receptors came from a human donor in good health (CMV status not recorded). Some clones in this sample may be carry-over from other donors' samples.

This clonotype has a count of ten or more. The chain combines TRBV7-9 with TRBJ2-6; tentative D call: TRBD1 (6 bases). Germline values: CDR1 SEHNR, CDR2 FQNEAQ (reference sequence). CDR3 length equals 19 residues. Trimming pared 5 bases from V and 0 bases from J, leaving 20 bases between. The CDR3 region has the DNA TGTGCCAGCAGCGCGGCCGCACAGGGAACGGTCTCTGGGGCCAACGTCCTGACTTTC. It specifies CASSAAAQGTVSGANVLTF.

This clonotype has just a few counts. The chain has TRBV7-6 and TRBJ2-1, with a weak D call TRBD1 (5 bases). The CDR3 sequence is 14 residues long. V lost 0 bases and J lost 7, with 10 bases in between. Per germline, CDR1 SGHVS and CDR2 FNYEAQ. The CDR3 DNA sequence: TGTGCCAGCAGCTTAGCCAGGGCCTTTAATGAGCAGTTCTTC. Protein sequence: CASSLARAFNEQFF.

This clonotype was detected only a few times. The V gene is TRBV4-2, the J gene TRBJ2-5; 7 bases are a match to TRBD1. Germline V CDR1 and CDR2: LGHNA, YNFKEQ. The CDR3 totals 14 residues. Unmatched junction bases numbered 6, after V lost 3 bases and J lost 5 bases. CDR3 residues: CASSHVGTAETQYF. Here the CDR3 DNA reads TGTGCCAGCAGCCATGTCGGGACAGCTGAGACCCAGTACTTC.

The CDR3 sequence is CASSPGAGSTGELFF. The CDR3 DNA reads as TGTGCCAGCAGTCCCGGAGCAGGGTCCACCGGGGAGCTGTTTTTT. The rearrangement uses TRBV6-1 and TRBJ2-2, with D tentatively TRBD1 (5 bases). This CDR3 region has 15 residues. Germline CDR1 reads MNHNS; CDR2 reads SASEGT. V lost 5 bases and J lost 4, with 14 bases in between.

This clonotype was observed a few times. The V call is TRBV10-3, the J call TRBJ2-5; 9 nucleotides agree with TRBD2. This CDR3 contains 15 residues. CDR1 and CDR2 (germline): ENHRY, SYGVKD. The ends lost 3 bases at V and 7 bases at J; junction bases unmatched: 9. The chain's CDR3 is CAISEIAGDVRTQYF. In DNA, the CDR3 is TGTGCCATCAGTGAAATAGCGGGGGACGTCAGGACCCAGTACTTC.

In this sample, this clonotype turned up a few times. This chain links TRBV27 with TRBJ1-1; 8 nucleotides match TRBD1. Germline CDR1 and CDR2: MNHEY and SMNVEV (reference sequence). The CDR3 sequence is 16 residues long. V gave up 5 bases and J gave up 1 base; unmatched junction bases: 9. DNA for the CDR3: TGTGCCAGCAGTCCTTGGACAGGGCTATCGAACACTGAAGCTTTCTTT. It codes for CASSPWTGLSNTEAFF.

The rearrangement uses TRBV20-1 and TRBJ2-5, with 7 bases matching TRBD2. The germline CDR1 and CDR2 sequences are DFQATT and SNEGSKA (reference sequence). The CDR3 has 12 residues. V was clipped by 6 bases and J by 7 bases; unmatched bases: 8. CDR3 DNA sequence: TGCAGTGCCCATGGACTAGGGGCGACCCAGTACTTC. Protein sequence: CSAHGLGATQYF.

This clonotype has more than one count but fewer than ten. The V call is TRBV2, the J call TRBJ1-1, with a weak D call TRBD1 (6 bases). V gave up 3 bases and J gave up 2 bases, with 10 bases separating them. Germline CDR1 is SNHLY and CDR2 is FYNNEI. CDR3 size: 14 residues. CDR3 nucleotide sequence: TGTGCCAGCAGTGAGGGACAAATAAACACTGAAGCTTTCTTT. Translating it yields CASSEGQINTEAFF.

The chain uses TRBV6-5 and TRBJ2-7, with 7 bases aligning to TRBD2. Germline CDR1 reads MNHEY; CDR2 reads SVGAGI. The CDR3 spans 18 residues. The V and J ends lost 2 bases and 4 bases, in that order; junction bases with no gene match: 17. The CDR3 is CASSYLSAGLSPHYEQYF. In DNA, the CDR3 is TGTGCCAGCAGTTACCTAAGCGCGGGACTATCCCCCCATTACGAGCAGTACTTC.

In this sample, this clonotype turned up a few times. The CDR3 DNA follows: TGCGCCAGCAGTGAGCCGGGGGTAGATACGCAGTATTTT. Translation gives CASSEPGVDTQYF. This chain links TRBV10-2 with TRBJ2-3; D is possibly TRBD2 (6 bases). V gave up 2 bases and J gave up 5 bases, with 8 bases separating them. The germline V gene has CDR1 WSHSY and CDR2 SAAADI. The CDR3 is made up of 13 amino acids.

At least ten counts were recorded for this clonotype. The CDR3 here is CASSVDRVNQPQHF. CDR3 nucleotide sequence: TGTGCCAGCAGCGTCGACAGGGTCAATCAGCCCCAGCATTTT. The chain joins TRBV7-2 to TRBJ1-5; 7 nucleotides match TRBD1. J gave up 3 bases and V 5 bases, and 4 bases lay outside the gene matches. The CDR3 extends over 14 amino acids. The germline gives CDR1 SGHTA, CDR2 FQGNSA.